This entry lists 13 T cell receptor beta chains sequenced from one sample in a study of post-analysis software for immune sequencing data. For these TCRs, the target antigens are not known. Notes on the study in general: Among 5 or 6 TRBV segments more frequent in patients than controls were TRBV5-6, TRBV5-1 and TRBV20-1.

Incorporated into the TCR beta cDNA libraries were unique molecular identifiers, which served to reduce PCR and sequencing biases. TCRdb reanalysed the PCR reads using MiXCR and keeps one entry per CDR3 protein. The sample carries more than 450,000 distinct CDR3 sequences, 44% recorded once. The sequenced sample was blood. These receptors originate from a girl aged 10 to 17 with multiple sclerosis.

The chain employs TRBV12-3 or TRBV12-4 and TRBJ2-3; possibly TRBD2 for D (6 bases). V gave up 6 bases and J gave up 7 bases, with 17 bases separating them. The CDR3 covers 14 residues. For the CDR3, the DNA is TGTGCCAGCAGGGGACTGCGGGGTTCGAATACGCAGTATTTT. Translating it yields CASRGLRGSNTQYF.

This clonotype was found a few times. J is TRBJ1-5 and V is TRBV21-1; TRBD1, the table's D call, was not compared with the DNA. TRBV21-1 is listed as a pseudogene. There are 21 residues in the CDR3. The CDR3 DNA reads TGTGCCAGCAGCCAAAAGGGGCTTGGGGGACAGCATTCATATAGCAATCAGCCCCAGCATTTT. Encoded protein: CASSQKGLGGQHSYSNQPQHF.

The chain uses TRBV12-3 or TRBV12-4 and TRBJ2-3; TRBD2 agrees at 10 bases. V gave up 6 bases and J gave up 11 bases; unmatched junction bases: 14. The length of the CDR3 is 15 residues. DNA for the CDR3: TGTGCCAGCAGCCCCGGGACTAGCGTAAGCTGGGGGCAGTATTTT. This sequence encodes CASSPGTSVSWGQYF.

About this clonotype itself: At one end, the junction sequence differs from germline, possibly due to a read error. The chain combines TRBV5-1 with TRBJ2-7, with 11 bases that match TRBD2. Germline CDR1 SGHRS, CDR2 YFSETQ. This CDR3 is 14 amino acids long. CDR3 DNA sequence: TGTGCCAGCAGTCCGACTAGCGGGGCCTACGAGCAGTACTTC. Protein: CASSPTSGAYEQYF.

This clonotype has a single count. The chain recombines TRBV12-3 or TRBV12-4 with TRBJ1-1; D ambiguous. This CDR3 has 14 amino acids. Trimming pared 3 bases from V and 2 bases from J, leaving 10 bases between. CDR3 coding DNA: TGTGCCAGCAGTTTTTCGCAGGTCAACACTGAAGCTTTCTTT. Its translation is CASSFSQVNTEAFF.

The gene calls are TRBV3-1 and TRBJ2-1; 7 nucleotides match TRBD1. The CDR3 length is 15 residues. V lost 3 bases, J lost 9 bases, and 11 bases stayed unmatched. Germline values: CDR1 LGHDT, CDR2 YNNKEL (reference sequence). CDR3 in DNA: TGTGCCAGCAGCCATCGGACAGGCGAGCGCGGTGAGCAGTTCTTC. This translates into CASSHRTGERGEQFF.

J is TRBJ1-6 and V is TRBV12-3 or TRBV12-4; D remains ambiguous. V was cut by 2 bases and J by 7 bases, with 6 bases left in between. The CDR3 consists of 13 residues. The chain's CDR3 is CASSLHLNSPLHF. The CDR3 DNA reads TGTGCCAGCAGTTTACATCTAAATTCACCCCTCCACTTT.

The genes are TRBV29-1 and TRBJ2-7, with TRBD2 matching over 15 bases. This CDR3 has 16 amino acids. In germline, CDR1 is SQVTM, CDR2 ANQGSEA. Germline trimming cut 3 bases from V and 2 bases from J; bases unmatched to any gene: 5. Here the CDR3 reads CSVEGTSGGTTYEQYF. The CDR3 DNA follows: TGCAGCGTTGAGGGGACTAGCGGGGGGACTACCTACGAGCAGTACTTC.

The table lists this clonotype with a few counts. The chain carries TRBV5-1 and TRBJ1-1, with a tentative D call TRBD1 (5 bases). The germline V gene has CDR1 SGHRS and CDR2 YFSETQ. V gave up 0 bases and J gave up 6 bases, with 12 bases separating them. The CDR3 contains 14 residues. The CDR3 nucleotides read TGCGCCAGCAGCTTGGACACTCCGGGGGCTGAAGCTTTCTTT. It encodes CASSLDTPGAEAFF.

In DNA, the CDR3 is TGCGCCAGCAGCCATTTCAGGGGGCTGGCTATGGCTAATGAAAAACTGTTTTTT. It specifies CASSHFRGLAMANEKLFF. The rearrangement uses TRBV4-1 and TRBJ1-4; 8 nucleotides match TRBD1. CDR3 size: 18 residues. With V trimmed by 3 bases and J by 3 bases, 12 bases remained unmatched. CDR1 and CDR2 from the germline V gene are MGHRA and YSYEKL.

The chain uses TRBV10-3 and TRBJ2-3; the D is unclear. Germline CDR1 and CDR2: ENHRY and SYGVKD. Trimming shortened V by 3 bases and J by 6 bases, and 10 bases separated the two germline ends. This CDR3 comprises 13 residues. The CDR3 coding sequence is TGTGCCATCAGTGATCCTGGAAGGGATACGCAGTATTTT. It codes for CAISDPGRDTQYF.

CDR3 bases: TGTGCCAGCCTGGGAGCTAATGAAAAACTGTTTTTT. Translation gives CASLGANEKLFF. The rearrangement joins TRBV12-3 or TRBV12-4 to TRBJ1-4, with D unresolved. The CDR3 sequence is 12 residues long. V gave up 8 bases and J gave up 3 bases, with 7 bases separating them.

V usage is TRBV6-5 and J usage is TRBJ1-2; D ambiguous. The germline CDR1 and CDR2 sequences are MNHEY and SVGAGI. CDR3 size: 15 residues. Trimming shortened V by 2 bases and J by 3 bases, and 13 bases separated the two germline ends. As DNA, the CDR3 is TGTGCCAGCAGTTACGACCGCAGAGCGGACTATGGCTACACCTTC. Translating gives CASSYDRRADYGYTF.